What follows are 21 T cell receptor beta chains derived from one specimen sequenced in a study of Graves' ophthalmopathy and Graves' hyperthyroidism. Amplified material comprised TCR beta CDR3 regions derived from RNA transcripts. The first round was an RT-PCR with HTBI primers, and the second round was a multiplex PCR. TCRdb fed the multiplex PCR reads into MiXCR, producing one record per CDR3 protein. Altogether around 520,000 distinct CDR3 sequences are present, 35% to 40% being singletons, with the ten largest covering about 4.2%. Sequencing was done on a sample of peripheral blood or thyroid tissue (not recorded which). These receptors were collected from an adult man with Graves' hyperthyroidism.

The J gene is TRBJ2-5, the V gene TRBV12-3 or TRBV12-4; D may be TRBD1 (6 bases). The CDR3 sequence is 15 residues long. The V gene lost 6 bases and the J gene lost 2 bases, with 16 bases spanning the gap. The CDR3 sequence: CASSSRTVPQETQYF. Here the CDR3 DNA reads TGTGCCAGCAGCTCCCGGACAGTACCTCAAGAGACCCAGTACTTC.

This clonotype was seen many times. The V and J genes are TRBV5-1 and TRBJ1-2, with D uncertain. This CDR3 has 14 amino acids. V was trimmed by 0 bases and J by 0 bases, leaving 6 bases between them. The germline CDR1 and CDR2 sequences are SGHRS and YFSETQ. CDR3 sequence (DNA): TGCGCCAGCAGCTTGGCAGAGGCTAACTATGGCTACACCTTC. Amino acid sequence: CASSLAEANYGYTF.

This clonotype has a handful of counts. This chain links TRBV9 with TRBJ2-2; the D gene is possibly TRBD1 (6 bases). The germline V and J ends were trimmed by 3 bases and 6 bases, with 9 bases remaining between them. The CDR3 contains 13 residues. The V gene's germline CDR1 is SGDLS and CDR2 YYNGEE. In nucleotides, the CDR3 is TGTGCCAGCAGCGGATCAGGGGCCGGGGAGCTGTTTTTT. As protein: CASSGSGAGELFF.

The sample holds many counts of this clonotype. The chain links TRBV2 to TRBJ1-6; D is perhaps TRBD1 (6 bases). Trimming shortened V by 11 bases and J by 7 bases, and 12 bases separated the two germline ends. The CDR3 sequence is 12 residues long. CDR1 SNHLY and CDR2 FYNNEI come from the germline V gene. The CDR3 coding sequence is TGTGCCGGGGACAATGGAAATTCACCCCTCCACTTT. Its translation: CAGDNGNSPLHF. Variable domain in full (rest from reference TRBV2 and TRBJ1-6): EPEVTQTPSHQVTQMGQEVILRCVPISNHLYFYWYRQILGQKVEFLVSFYNNEISEKSEIFDDQFSVERPDGSNFTLKIRSTKLEDSAMYFCAGDNGNSPLHFGNGTRLTVT.

Remarks on this clonotype: This clone may be a read error of a much larger clone one base away. The chain employs TRBV12-5 and TRBJ1-2, with D unclear. The germline V gene encodes CDR1 LGHNT and CDR2 FRNRAP. This CDR3 region has 16 residues. Trimming stripped 4 bases from V and 1 base from J, with 16 bases between. The CDR3 bases are TGTGCTAGTGGTTCGCTCCCTCCCTCCATTAACTATGGCTACACCTTC. Protein sequence: CASGSLPPSINYGYTF.

The rearrangement joins TRBV29-1 to TRBJ2-6; unclear D gene. CDR1 SQVTM and CDR2 ANQGSEA come from the germline V gene. This CDR3 region has 13 residues. Trimming shortened V by 4 bases and J by 4 bases, and 8 bases separated the two germline ends. CDR3 loop: CSVGASGANVLTF. As DNA, the CDR3 is TGCAGCGTTGGAGCCTCGGGGGCCAACGTCCTGACTTTC.

This clonotype was found many times. This chain connects TRBV24-1 to TRBJ1-5; 10 nucleotides align to TRBD1. V shed 4 bases and J 3 bases; nucleotides not matched to a gene: 5. CDR1 and CDR2 (germline): KGHDR, SFDVKD. This CDR3 spans 16 amino acids. CDR3 bases: TGTGCCACCAGTGACCGGACAGGGGGGCTCAATCAGCCCCAGCATTTT. Translated, it gives CATSDRTGGLNQPQHF.

This clonotype was seen at least ten times. The chain employs TRBV7-9 and TRBJ2-5, with 7 bases identical to TRBD2. V trimming: 7 bases; J trimming: 4 bases; junction bases outside the gene matches: 9. The CDR3 totals 14 residues. Germline V gene data show CDR1 as SEHNR and CDR2 as FQNEAQ (reference sequence). CDR3 amino acids: CASIPRGELETQYF. CDR3 coding DNA: TGTGCCAGCATCCCCCGGGGGGAGCTAGAGACCCAGTACTTC.

This clonotype appeared many times. The gene calls are TRBV19 and TRBJ1-2; D uncertain. The V end lost 7 bases, the J end lost 2 bases, and 14 bases lay between the germline ends. Germline-derived CDR1 and CDR2 are LNHDA and SQIVND (reference sequence). This CDR3 is 14 amino acids long. CDR3 DNA: TGTGCCAGTACCCCCAAGGTTCGGAACTATGGCTACACCTTC. Translation: CASTPKVRNYGYTF. Variable domain in full (rest from reference TRBV19 and TRBJ1-2): DGGITQSPKYLFRKEGQNVTLSCEQNLNHDAMYWYRQDPGQGLRLIYYSQIVNDFQKGDIAEGYSVSREKKESFPLTVTSAQKNPTAFYLCASTPKVRNYGYTFGSGTRLTVV.

The J gene is TRBJ1-1, the V gene TRBV4-2; a possible D gene is TRBD1 (6 bases). The length of the CDR3 is 14 residues. Germline assignment: CDR1 LGHNA and CDR2 YNFKEQ. V lost 1 base and J 7 bases, leaving 13 bases between the germline ends. The CDR3 here is CASSQVQETGEAFF. CDR3 nucleotide sequence: TGTGCCAGCAGCCAAGTACAAGAGACAGGTGAAGCTTTCTTT.

This clonotype was recorded at least ten times. The chain employs TRBV29-1 and TRBJ2-7, with a possible D match to TRBD2 (5 bases). Germline CDR1 reads SQVTM; CDR2 reads ANQGSEA. The CDR3 is 14 residues long. V lost 6 bases and J 0 bases, leaving 15 bases between the germline ends. The DNA of the CDR3 is TGCAGCGTGGAGACACCTGGGAGCTCCTACGAGCAGTACTTC. Its protein is CSVETPGSSYEQYF.

The V and J genes are TRBV29-1 and TRBJ2-5; D is possibly TRBD1 (5 bases). From germline, CDR1 is SQVTM and CDR2 ANQGSEA. The CDR3 has 11 residues. Deletions cut 7 bases from V and 4 bases from J, with 10 bases between. The DNA for the CDR3 is TGCAGCGGGACAAGGGGAGAGACCCAGTACTTC. This codes for CSGTRGETQYF.

This clonotype was observed once. The chain couples TRBV2 to TRBJ1-5; unclear D gene. This CDR3 is built from 16 residues. Trimming stripped 5 bases from V and 1 base from J, with 15 bases between. Germline values: CDR1 SNHLY, CDR2 FYNNEI. The CDR3 spells CASSLVGFRSNQPQHF. For the CDR3, the DNA is TGTGCCAGCAGTTTAGTAGGGTTCAGGAGCAATCAGCCCCAGCATTTT.

This clonotype appeared a few times. The chain employs TRBV2 and TRBJ2-3; D perhaps matches TRBD1 (5 bases). Trimming removed 4 bases from V and 0 bases from J, with 11 bases in between. The CDR3 length is 15 residues. Germline loops: CDR1 SNHLY, CDR2 FYNNEI. DNA of the CDR3: TGTGCCAGCAGTGTTCAGGGCCTTAGCACAGATACGCAGTATTTT. Translated, it gives CASSVQGLSTDTQYF.

This rearrangement joins TRBV4-1 to TRBJ2-5; 7 positions match TRBD2. V was clipped by 8 bases and J by 4 bases; unmatched bases: 10. CDR1 and CDR2 from the germline V gene are MGHRA and YSYEKL. This CDR3 has 14 amino acids. The CDR3 region is CASGMASGGETQYF. CDR3 nucleotides: TGCGCCAGCGGGATGGCTAGCGGCGGAGAGACCCAGTACTTC.

V gene TRBV3-1 combines with J gene TRBJ1-6; D is unresolved. CDR3 size: 16 residues. Germline V gives CDR1 LGHDT, CDR2 YNNKEL (reference sequence). V was clipped by 2 bases and J by 6 bases, with 14 bases between them. The CDR3 region has the DNA TGTGCCAGCAGCCAACATGCAGGTTCTGGTAATTCACCCCTCCACTTT. The encoded protein is CASSQHAGSGNSPLHF.

This chain connects TRBV19 to TRBJ2-5; TRBD2 matches at 13 bases. Germline V lookup: CDR1 LNHDA, CDR2 SQIVND (reference sequence). Trimming removed 7 bases from V and 3 bases from J; junction bases left unmatched: 2. The CDR3 runs to 14 residues. DNA of the CDR3: TGTGCCAGTATCGGGACTAGCGGGGAAGAGACCCAGTACTTC. Protein: CASIGTSGEETQYF.

This clonotype has ten or more counts. The chain couples TRBV9 to TRBJ1-4, with 8 bases fitting TRBD1. The germline V gene encodes CDR1 SGDLS and CDR2 YYNGEE. CDR3 size: 15 residues. The V gene end was trimmed by 1 base and the J gene end by 7 bases; junction bases not matched to a gene: 6. The CDR3 bases are TGTGCCAGCAGCGTATTCCAGGGGGCAGGTGAAAAACTGTTTTTT. Translating it yields CASSVFQGAGEKLFF.

The rearrangement joins TRBV29-1 to TRBJ1-3; perhaps TRBD1 as D (5 bases). V lost 4 bases, J lost 0 bases, and 10 bases lay in between. CDR3 length: 14 amino acids. Germline values: CDR1 SQVTM, CDR2 ANQGSEA. The CDR3 protein is CSVVSGTSGNTIYF. The CDR3 DNA reads TGCAGCGTTGTAAGCGGGACCTCTGGAAACACCATATATTTT.

This clonotype was seen at least ten times. The chain carries TRBV7-2 and TRBJ1-2, with unresolved D. CDR3 length equals 15 residues. Trimming stripped 1 base from V and 0 bases from J, with 9 bases between. Germline V gene sequence: CDR1 SGHTA, CDR2 FQGNSA. In nucleotides, the CDR3 is TGTGCCAGCAGCTTAGGGGCAGAGACTAACTATGGCTACACCTTC. Its protein product is CASSLGAETNYGYTF.

This clonotype was seen many times. This chain joins TRBV29-1 and TRBJ2-7; maybe TRBD1 (7 bases). CDR3 length: 12 amino acids. V dropped 7 bases and J dropped 5 bases, with 15 bases sitting between them. Germline V CDR1 and CDR2: SQVTM, ANQGSEA. The CDR3 here is CSAAGGGNEQYF. In DNA, the CDR3 is TGCAGCGCCGCAGGGGGAGGTAACGAGCAGTACTTC.